One T cell receptor (beta chain) is described in this entry. Its antigen is undetermined. Deletions cut 4 bases from V and 5 bases from J, with 15 bases between. The CDR3 contains 14 residues. Per germline, CDR1 MGHRA and CDR2 YSYEKL. Every subset's genomic DNA went evenly onto several immunoSEQ plates. This table comes from immunoSEQ multiplex PCR, and its TCRdb copy is limited to in-frame clones, with some not included. The sample contains about 2 million clones, roughly 94% of which appear only once. Selected positively for CCR7 and CD45RO-negative, naive CD8 cells excluded terminally differentiated effector memory CD45RA+ cells. The source of the sample is a study of shared clonotypes between healthy human individuals. Study results and caveats: Rarefaction showed that sequencing of sorted subsets was incomplete (despite large depth).

Input material: naive CD8+ T cells sorted from blood. The V gene is TRBV4-1, the J gene TRBJ2-7; D might be TRBD1 (6 bases). This receptor was obtained from a man younger than 35 in good health. DNA of the CDR3: TGCGCCAGCAGCCTAAGATTCGCAGGGGACGAGCAGTACTTC. Translating it yields CASSLRFAGDEQYF.